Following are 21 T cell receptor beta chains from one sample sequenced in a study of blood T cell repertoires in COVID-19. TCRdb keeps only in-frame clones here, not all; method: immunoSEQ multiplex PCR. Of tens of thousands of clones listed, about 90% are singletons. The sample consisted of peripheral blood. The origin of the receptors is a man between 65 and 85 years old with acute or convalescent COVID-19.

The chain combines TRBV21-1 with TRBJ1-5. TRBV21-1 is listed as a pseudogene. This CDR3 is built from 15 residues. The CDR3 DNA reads TGTGCCAGCAGCAGGGAGGGGGTTAGCAATCAGCCCCAGCATTTT. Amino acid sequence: CASSREGVSNQPQHF.

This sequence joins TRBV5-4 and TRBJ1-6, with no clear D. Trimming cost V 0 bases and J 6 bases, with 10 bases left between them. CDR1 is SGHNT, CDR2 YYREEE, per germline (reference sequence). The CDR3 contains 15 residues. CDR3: CASSLGWEANSPLHF. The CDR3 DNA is TGTGCCAGCAGCTTGGGTTGGGAGGCTAATTCACCCCTCCACTTT.

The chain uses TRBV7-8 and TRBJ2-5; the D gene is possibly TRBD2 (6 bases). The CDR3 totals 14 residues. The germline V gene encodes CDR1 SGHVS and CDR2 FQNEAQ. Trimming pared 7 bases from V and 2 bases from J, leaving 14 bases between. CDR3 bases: TGTGCCAGCACCCAGGACGGGGGTCAAGAGACCCAGTACTTC. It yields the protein CASTQDGGQETQYF.

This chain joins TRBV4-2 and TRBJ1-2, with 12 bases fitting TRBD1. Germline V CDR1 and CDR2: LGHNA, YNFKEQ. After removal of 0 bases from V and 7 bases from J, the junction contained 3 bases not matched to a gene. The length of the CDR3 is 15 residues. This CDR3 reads CASSQEGQGAFGYTF. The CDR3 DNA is TGTGCCAGCAGCCAAGAGGGACAGGGGGCTTTTGGCTACACCTTC.

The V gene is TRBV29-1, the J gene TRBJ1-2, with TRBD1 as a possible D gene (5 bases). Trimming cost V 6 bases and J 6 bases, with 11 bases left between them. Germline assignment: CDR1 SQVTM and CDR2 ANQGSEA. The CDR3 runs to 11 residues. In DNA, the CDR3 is TGCAGCGTCTGGAGGGGAGATGGCTACACCTTC. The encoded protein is CSVWRGDGYTF.

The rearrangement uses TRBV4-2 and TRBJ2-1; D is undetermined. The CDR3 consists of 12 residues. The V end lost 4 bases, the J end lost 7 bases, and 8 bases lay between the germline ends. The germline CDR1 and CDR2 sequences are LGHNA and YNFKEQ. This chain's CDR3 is CASSPSGNEQFF. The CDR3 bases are TGTGCCAGCAGCCCCTCCGGGAATGAGCAGTTCTTC.

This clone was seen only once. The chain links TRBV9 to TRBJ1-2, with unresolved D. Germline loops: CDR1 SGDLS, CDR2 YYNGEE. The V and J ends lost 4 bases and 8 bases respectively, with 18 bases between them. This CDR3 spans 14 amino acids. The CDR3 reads CASSSSATDWGYTF. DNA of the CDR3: TGTGCCAGCAGCTCTAGTGCCACCGACTGGGGCTACACCTTC.

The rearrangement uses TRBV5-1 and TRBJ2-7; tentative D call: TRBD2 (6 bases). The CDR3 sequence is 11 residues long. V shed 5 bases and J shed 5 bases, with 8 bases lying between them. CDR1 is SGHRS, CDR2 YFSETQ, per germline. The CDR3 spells CASRGEDEQYF. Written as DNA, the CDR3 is TGCGCCAGCAGAGGGGAGGACGAGCAGTACTTC.

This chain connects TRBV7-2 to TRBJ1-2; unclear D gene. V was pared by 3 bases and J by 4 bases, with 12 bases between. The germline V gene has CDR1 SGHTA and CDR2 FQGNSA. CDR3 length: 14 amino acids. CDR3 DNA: TGTGCCAGCAGCTTGGGAGGCCAGGCCTATGGCTACACCTTC. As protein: CASSLGGQAYGYTF.

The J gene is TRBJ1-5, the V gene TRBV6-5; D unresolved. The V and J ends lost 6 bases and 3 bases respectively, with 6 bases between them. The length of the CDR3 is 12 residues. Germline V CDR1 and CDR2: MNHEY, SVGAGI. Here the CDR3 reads CASRTDNQPQHF. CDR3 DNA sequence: TGTGCCAGCAGAACAGACAATCAGCCCCAGCATTTT.

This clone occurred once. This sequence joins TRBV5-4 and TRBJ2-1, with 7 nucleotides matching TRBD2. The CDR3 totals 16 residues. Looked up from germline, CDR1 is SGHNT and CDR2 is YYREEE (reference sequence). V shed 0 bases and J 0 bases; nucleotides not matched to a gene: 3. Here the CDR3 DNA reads TGTGCCAGCAGCTTGGCCGGCGGGAGCTCCTACAATGAGCAGTTCTTC. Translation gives CASSLAGGSSYNEQFF.

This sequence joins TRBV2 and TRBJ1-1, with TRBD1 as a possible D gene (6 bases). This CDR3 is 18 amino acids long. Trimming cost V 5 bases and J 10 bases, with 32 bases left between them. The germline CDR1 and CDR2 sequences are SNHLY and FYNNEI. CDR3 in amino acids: CASSPPRGRGTPVGGAFF. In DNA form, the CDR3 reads TGTGCCAGCAGTCCCCCGAGAGGGAGGGGGACTCCTGTCGGCGGAGCTTTCTTT.

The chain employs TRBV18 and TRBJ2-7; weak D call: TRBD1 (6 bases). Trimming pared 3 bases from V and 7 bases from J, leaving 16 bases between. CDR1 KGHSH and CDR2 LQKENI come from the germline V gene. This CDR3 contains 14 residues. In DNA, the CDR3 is TGTGCCAGCTCACCTGGGCTTCAGGGGTGGGAGCAGTACTTC. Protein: CASSPGLQGWEQYF.

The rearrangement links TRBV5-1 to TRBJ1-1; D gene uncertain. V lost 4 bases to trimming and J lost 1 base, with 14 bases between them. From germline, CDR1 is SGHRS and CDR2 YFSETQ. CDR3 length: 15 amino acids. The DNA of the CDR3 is TGCGCCAGCAGCCCCCAGGCCCCACGGAACACTGAAGCTTTCTTT. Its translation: CASSPQAPRNTEAFF.

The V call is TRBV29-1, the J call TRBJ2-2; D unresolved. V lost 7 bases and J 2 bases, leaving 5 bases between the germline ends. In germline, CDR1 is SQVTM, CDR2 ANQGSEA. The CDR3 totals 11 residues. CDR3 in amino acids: CSGGNTGELFF. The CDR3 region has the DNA TGCAGCGGCGGTAACACCGGGGAGCTGTTTTTT.

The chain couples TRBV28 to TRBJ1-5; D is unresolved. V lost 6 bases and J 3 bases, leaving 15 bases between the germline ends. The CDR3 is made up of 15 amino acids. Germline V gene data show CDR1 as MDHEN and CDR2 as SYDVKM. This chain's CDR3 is CASSLPRGNNQPQHF. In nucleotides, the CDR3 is TGTGCCAGCAGCCTACCCCGGGGAAACAATCAGCCCCAGCATTTT.

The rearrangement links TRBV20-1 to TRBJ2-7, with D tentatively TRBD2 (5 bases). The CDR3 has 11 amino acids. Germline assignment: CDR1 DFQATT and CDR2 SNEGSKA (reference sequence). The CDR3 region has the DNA TGCAGAGTTGGGAGTAGCTACGAGCAGTACTTC. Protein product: CRVGSSYEQYF.

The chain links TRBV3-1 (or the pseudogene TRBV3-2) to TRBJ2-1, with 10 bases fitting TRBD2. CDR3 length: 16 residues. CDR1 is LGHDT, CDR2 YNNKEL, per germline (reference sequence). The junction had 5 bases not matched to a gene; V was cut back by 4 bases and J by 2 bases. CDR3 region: CASSLRLAGPYNEQFF. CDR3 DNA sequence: TGTGCCAGCAGCCTACGACTAGCGGGCCCCTACAATGAGCAGTTCTTC.

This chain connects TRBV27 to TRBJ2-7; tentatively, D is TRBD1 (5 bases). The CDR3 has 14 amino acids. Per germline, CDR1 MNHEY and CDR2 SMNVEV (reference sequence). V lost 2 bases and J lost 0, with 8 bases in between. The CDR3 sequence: CASSLAGISYEQYF. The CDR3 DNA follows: TGTGCCAGCAGTTTAGCAGGGATCTCCTACGAGCAGTACTTC.

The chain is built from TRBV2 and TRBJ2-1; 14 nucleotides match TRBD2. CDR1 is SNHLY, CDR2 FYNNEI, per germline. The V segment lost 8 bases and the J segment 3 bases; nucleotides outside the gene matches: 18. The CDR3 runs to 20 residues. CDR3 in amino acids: CASGAQPGLAGVDDYNEQFF. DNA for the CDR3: TGTGCCAGCGGAGCACAACCGGGACTAGCGGGAGTGGATGACTACAATGAGCAGTTCTTC.

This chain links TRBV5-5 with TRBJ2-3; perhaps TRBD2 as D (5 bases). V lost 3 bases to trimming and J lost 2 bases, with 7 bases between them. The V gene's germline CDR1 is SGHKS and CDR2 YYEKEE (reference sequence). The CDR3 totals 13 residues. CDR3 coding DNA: TGTGCCAGCAGCTCGGGGTTCACAGATACGCAGTATTTT. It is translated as CASSSGFTDTQYF.